This TCR beta chain was documented in a study of cytomegalovirus exposure and HLA in healthy donors. Study results and limitations: A classifier reportedly called cytomegalovirus status with high sensitivity and specificity. Most sequenced TCRs were rare (though some public TCRs occurred in many donors). A few CMV-associated chains proved CMV antigen-specific in vitro. There were 150 to 200 TCR beta chains listed as cytomegalovirus-associated.

Regarding this clone: Its antigen is not identified.

The CDR3 runs 17 residues. The V gene lost 4 bases and the J gene lost 1 base, with 20 bases spanning the gap. Germline V gives CDR1 SGHRS, CDR2 YFSETQ. Produced via immunoSEQ multiplex PCR; TCRdb's table is partial and in-frame only. Here the sample spans 70,000 or so clones, 94% being singletons. Sequencing was done on a sample of PBMCs. The origin of this receptor is a man younger than 35 in good health and CMV-seropositive. The rearrangement uses TRBV5-1 and TRBJ1-1; possible D gene TRBD1, 6 bases. CDR3 DNA sequence: TGCGCCAGCAGCATAGGACAGTCCAACCCTTGGAACACTGAAGCTTTCTTT. Translating it yields CASSIGQSNPWNTEAFF.